Each of the 21 T cell receptor beta chains below was sequenced from the same sample in a study of early T cells in non-severe SARS-CoV-2 infection. TCRdb re-called the 5' RACE reads through MiXCR, storing one row per CDR3 protein. The sample has under 100,000 distinct CDR3 sequences; about an eighth are singletons. The sample comprised whole blood. These receptors were taken from an adult who was a healthcare worker with PCR-confirmed SARS-CoV-2 infection or an uninfected control (not recorded which).

There are many counts of this clonotype. The gene calls are TRBV14 and TRBJ2-4; D call uncertain. CDR1 and CDR2 from the germline V gene are SGHDN and FVKESK. V lost 1 base to trimming and J lost 5 bases, with 9 bases between them. The CDR3 is 14 residues long. This CDR3 is CASSQAASQNIQYF. CDR3 coding DNA: TGTGCCAGCAGCCAAGCCGCGTCCCAAAACATTCAGTACTTC.

In this sample, this clonotype turned up a few times. The J gene is TRBJ2-3, the V gene TRBV7-8, with TRBD1 identical over 7 bases. Germline V gene data show CDR1 as SGHVS and CDR2 as FQNEAQ. This CDR3 is 17 amino acids long. Unmatched junction bases numbered 12, after V lost 4 bases and J lost 2 bases. The CDR3 coding sequence is TGTGCCAGCAGCTCAGACCAGACAGGGCTATTCACAGATACGCAGTATTTT. This translates into CASSSDQTGLFTDTQYF.

This clonotype was recorded at least ten times. Written as DNA, the CDR3 is TGCAGCGGCCGGACCCCGAACACCGGGGAGCTGTTTTTT. Residues: CSGRTPNTGELFF. V is TRBV29-1 and J is TRBJ2-2; D gene unclear. Trimming took off 7 bases at V and 0 bases at J, with 9 bases between the two ends. This CDR3 has 13 amino acids. Germline lookup yields CDR1 SQVTM and CDR2 ANQGSEA.

This clonotype was seen repeatedly, ten times or more. The chain has TRBV11-2 and TRBJ2-3; 8 nucleotides match TRBD1. This CDR3 has 17 residues. Germline CDR1 and CDR2: SGHAT and FQNNGV. V dropped 4 bases and J dropped 3; count of bases not matched to a gene: 12. CDR3: CASSSHRGTGLTDTQYF. For the CDR3, the DNA is TGTGCCAGCAGCTCACATCGTGGGACAGGCCTGACAGATACGCAGTATTTT.

The chain joins TRBV7-2 to TRBJ2-5; 9 positions match TRBD2. The J segment lost 1 base and the V segment lost 6 bases, leaving 6 bases of the junction unmatched. In germline, CDR1 is SGHTA, CDR2 FQGNSA. The CDR3 consists of 15 residues. The CDR3 here is CASRSIAGAQETQYF. The CDR3 bases are TGTGCCAGCAGAAGTATAGCGGGGGCCCAAGAGACCCAGTACTTC.

This clonotype has at least ten counts. J is TRBJ2-3 and V is TRBV10-3; weak D call: TRBD2 (6 bases). Trimming cost V 5 bases and J 4 bases, with 13 bases left between them. The CDR3 consists of 14 residues. Germline V gene lookup returns CDR1 ENHRY and CDR2 SYGVKD. CDR3 region: CAISWSTGADTQYF. CDR3 coding DNA: TGTGCCATCAGTTGGTCCACGGGGGCAGATACGCAGTATTTT.

A remark on this clonotype: A clone one base away is much larger, so this may be a read error. The chain employs TRBV11-2 and TRBJ2-2, with a tentative D call TRBD2 (5 bases). The CDR3 length is 13 residues. CDR1 is SGHAT and CDR2 is FQNNGV in the germline V gene. CDR3 coding DNA: TGTGTCAGCGGCACGACCCTAGAGGGGGAGCTGTTTTTT. Translating it yields CVSGTTLEGELFF.

This clonotype was detected only a few times. The V gene is TRBV19, the J gene TRBJ2-1; the D is unclear. Germline values: CDR1 LNHDA, CDR2 SQIVND (reference sequence). Trimming stripped 4 bases from V and 10 bases from J, with 14 bases between. This CDR3 spans 13 amino acids. CDR3 sequence: CASSKGLGMEQFF. In DNA form, the CDR3 reads TGTGCCAGTAGTAAGGGTTTGGGGATGGAGCAGTTCTTC. Looking up the rest from reference TRBV19 and TRBJ2-1 gives the full variable domain: DGGITQSPKYLFRKEGQNVTLSCEQNLNHDAMYWYRQDPGQGLRLIYYSQIVNDFQKGDIAEGYSVSREKKESFPLTVTSAQKNPTAFYLCASSKGLGMEQFFGPGTRLTVL.

Ten or more counts support this clonotype. V gene TRBV7-9 combines with J gene TRBJ1-2, with D uncertain. Deletions cut 4 bases from V and 8 bases from J, with 17 bases between. The germline V gene encodes CDR1 SEHNR and CDR2 FQNEAQ (reference sequence). The CDR3 has 14 residues. The CDR3: CASSSPWKGSGYTF. CDR3 coding DNA: TGTGCCAGCAGCTCCCCGTGGAAGGGCAGCGGCTACACCTTC.

This clonotype was seen at least ten times. The V gene is TRBV6-5, the J gene TRBJ1-2; TRBD1 might be the D (5 bases). CDR3 length: 12 residues. Germline assignment: CDR1 MNHEY and CDR2 SVGAGI. V was pared by 6 bases and J by 6 bases, with 11 bases between. This chain's CDR3 is CASSGHKDGYTF. CDR3 nucleotides: TGTGCCAGCAGCGGACACAAAGATGGCTACACCTTC.

The chain is built from TRBV2 and TRBJ1-4; D gene uncertain. The V gene lost 3 bases and the J gene lost 12 bases, with 14 bases spanning the gap. From germline, CDR1 is SNHLY and CDR2 FYNNEI. The CDR3 extends over 13 amino acids. The CDR3 loop reads CASSESGFRELFF. The CDR3 DNA is TGTGCCAGCAGTGAGTCCGGGTTTAGAGAACTGTTTTTT.

Ten or more counts support this clonotype. This chain connects TRBV27 to TRBJ2-1, with 11 positions matching TRBD2. This CDR3 comprises 19 residues. Per the germline V gene, CDR1 is MNHEY and CDR2 is SMNVEV (reference sequence). Unmatched junction bases numbered 15, after V lost 3 bases and J lost 5 bases. CDR3 sequence: CASSLTPYPLAGGDNEQFF. DNA of the CDR3: TGTGCCAGCAGTTTGACCCCCTACCCCCTAGCGGGGGGAGACAATGAGCAGTTCTTC.

The sample holds many counts of this clonotype. The V call is TRBV2, the J call TRBJ2-5, with TRBD1 identical over 8 bases. The CDR3 spans 15 residues. V shed 7 bases, J shed 4 bases, and the junction held 11 bases outside the gene matches. Looked up from germline, CDR1 is SNHLY and CDR2 is FYNNEI. CDR3 sequence: CASTERTGRTETQYF. The CDR3 DNA sequence: TGTGCCAGCACTGAGCGGACAGGGAGGACAGAGACCCAGTACTTC.

This clonotype has at least ten counts. This rearrangement joins TRBV20-1 to TRBJ1-4, with D maybe TRBD1 (6 bases). V shed 1 base and J shed 8 bases, with 20 bases lying between them. This CDR3 comprises 16 residues. From germline, CDR1 is DFQATT and CDR2 SNEGSKA (reference sequence). CDR3: CSARADLGHEKEKLFF. For the CDR3, the DNA is TGCAGTGCTAGAGCCGACCTGGGACATGAAAAGGAAAAACTGTTTTTT.

The V gene is TRBV14, the J gene TRBJ2-7; TRBD2 matches 14 bases. Germline CDR1 SGHDN, CDR2 FVKESK. The junction had 10 bases not matched to a gene; V was cut back by 5 bases and J by 1 base. This CDR3 is 18 amino acids long. This chain's CDR3 is CASSSLPGLAGDSYEQYF. The DNA of the CDR3 is TGTGCCAGCAGCTCTCTCCCGGGACTAGCGGGGGATTCCTACGAGCAGTACTTC.

This clonotype was seen at least ten times. The chain links TRBV30 to TRBJ1-2; TRBD1 is a possible D gene (6 bases). Deletions cut 3 bases from V and 4 bases from J, with 18 bases between. Germline-derived CDR1 and CDR2 are GTSNPN and SVGIG (reference sequence). The CDR3 extends over 15 amino acids. The CDR3 DNA is TGTGCCTGGAGGGTATTGGGGGGCGCTGCCTATGGCTACACCTTC. Translation gives CAWRVLGGAAYGYTF.

The chain is built from TRBV5-5 and TRBJ1-3; D gene uncertain. The CDR3 is 15 amino acids. V gave up 2 bases and J gave up 0 bases, with 9 bases separating them. Germline CDR1 is SGHKS and CDR2 is YYEKEE (reference sequence). The DNA for the CDR3 is TGTGCCAGCAGCTTCGGATCTCCCTCTGGAAACACCATATATTTT. This translates into CASSFGSPSGNTIYF.

This clonotype was seen ten or more times. The chain couples TRBV7-2 to TRBJ2-7; unclear D gene. Between the trimmed V and J ends, which lost 2 bases and 2 bases, there was a span of 13 bases. Per the germline V gene, CDR1 is SGHTA and CDR2 is FQGNSA. This CDR3 is 15 amino acids long. CDR3 loop: CASSLSVSRTYEQYF. In DNA form, the CDR3 reads TGTGCCAGCAGCTTAAGCGTATCTCGGACCTACGAGCAGTACTTC.

Only a few counts were recorded for this clonotype. This sequence joins TRBV11-2 and TRBJ2-5, with D unresolved. Deletions cut 5 bases from V and 4 bases from J, with 11 bases between. This CDR3 contains 13 residues. Germline values: CDR1 SGHAT, CDR2 FQNNGV. The CDR3, as DNA: TGTGCCAGCAGCACCGATCGGGTAGAGACCCAGTACTTC. Amino acids: CASSTDRVETQYF.

This clonotype occurred many times. The chain uses TRBV6-6 and TRBJ1-2, with D perhaps matching TRBD1 (6 bases). V was pared by 5 bases and J by 4 bases, with 11 bases between. CDR1 MNHNY and CDR2 SVGAGI come from the germline V gene (reference sequence). The CDR3 is 13 amino acids. The CDR3 loop is CASSTGLGYGYTF. The CDR3 DNA sequence: TGTGCCAGCAGTACAGGGCTCGGCTATGGCTACACCTTC.

This clonotype occurred many times. V gene TRBV4-3 combines with J gene TRBJ2-1, with 12 bases matching TRBD2. This CDR3 comprises 16 residues. V was pared by 0 bases and J by 7 bases, with 4 bases of the junction left unmatched. The V gene's germline CDR1 is LGHNA and CDR2 YSLEER. DNA of the CDR3: TGCGCCAGCAGCCAAGATCTAGCGGGGGGGGTTAATGAGCAGTTCTTC. Protein product: CASSQDLAGGVNEQFF.